This TCR beta chain was found in a study of T cell responses to AZD1222 COVID-19 vaccine. General study results and limits: Just five to seven AZD1222 recipients tested seropositive at baseline. Compared with day 0, the breadth and depth of the Spike-specific TCR repertoire rose significantly after two doses of AZD1222. White British donors predominated, females outnumbered males, and clonal diversity was possibly underestimated.

Assay: immunoSEQ multiplex PCR; the TCRdb copy retains only in-frame clones and omits some. The sample shows around 66,000 clones, 88% of them seen only once. Trimming cost V 0 bases and J 6 bases, with 5 bases left between them. Germline values: CDR1 LNHNV, CDR2 YYDKDF (reference sequence). There are 13 residues in the CDR3. Note on this clone: Its antigen is as yet unknown.

The chain has TRBV15 and TRBJ2-2, with D unclear. The receptor was derived from an adult who received the MenACWY meningococcal vaccine as a control. Sequenced here: peripheral blood, sampled 28 days after the second dose of the MenACWY control vaccine. The CDR3 region has the DNA TGTGCCACCAGCAGAGATGTAGCCGGGGAGCTGTTTTTT. Protein: CATSRDVAGELFF.